Listed below are T cell receptor beta chains from one sample, sequenced in a study of cytomegalovirus exposure and HLA in healthy donors. Method: immunoSEQ multiplex PCR; TCRdb's copy keeps in-frame clones and lacks some. Of about 93,000 clones in the sample, roughly 72% were seen once. The sequenced material came from PBMCs. The receptors shown here come from a man aged 25 to 40 in good health and CMV-seronegative. The CDR3 runs from the conserved cysteine through the conserved F or W. The order of the fields is D gene, V gene, CDR3 protein. A D gene is named only where the DNA matches it firmly.

NA | TRBV6-1 | CASSGRDRSTDTQYF
NA | TRBV7-9 | CASSFAEETQYF
TRBD1 | TRBV14 | CASSPLGQGQSGYTF
TRBD2 | TRBV5-1 | CASSLGTSGHNEQFF
NA | TRBV27 | CASSPFKGGNSDTQYF
TRBD2 | TRBV6-6 | CASTRLAGGPADTQYF
TRBD1 | TRBV27 | CASSSRDRGYEQYF
TRBD2 | TRBV5-1 | CASRSSGGTETQYF
TRBD2 | TRBV19 | CASSITPGTTSQTQYF
TRBD1 | TRBV19 | CASSIQDRVATSYTF
NA | TRBV6-6 | CASSYQGSGYTF
NA | TRBV6-4 | CASSDRGGNQPQHF
NA | TRBV6-6 | CASKRTNEKLFF
NA | TRBV13 | CASSSYGTEAFF
NA | TRBV19 | CASRSPGQNTGELFF
TRBD1 | TRBV5-1 | CASRDRADEKLFF
TRBD1 | TRBV5-1 | CASSLDRGHLGYTF
TRBD1 | TRBV27 | CASSLTGTGKQGYTF